A selection of T cell receptor beta chains follows, all from one sample in a study of OX40 agonist ivuxolimab in advanced cancers. The assay was immunoSEQ multiplex PCR, and TCRdb's table has in-frame clones only and misses some. The sample has 45,000 to 55,000 clones; 84% are singletons. Here the sequenced sample was CD4+ or CD8+ T cells sorted from blood, taken in a trial of the OX40 agonist ivuxolimab. The receptors originated from an adult with an advanced solid tumor such as melanoma, head and neck, liver or kidney cancer. CDR3s include the opening cysteine and the closing phenylalanine or tryptophan. D genes are given only for firm matches. Where a row states a size, it is once, few, many or the class of an expanded clone; other rows omit it.

CDR3 DNA: TGTGCCAGCAGCCCCAGACAAGAGAACACTGAAGCTTTCTTT
CDR3 protein: CASSPRQENTEAFF
clone size: -
J gene: TRBJ1-1
V gene: TRBV5-4
D gene: -

CDR3 DNA: TGTGCCAGCAGCCCCGGGACAGGGCGCGAGCAGTACTTC
CDR3 protein: CASSPGTGREQYF
clone size: -
J gene: TRBJ2-7
V gene: TRBV6-6
D gene: TRBD1

CDR3 DNA: TGTGCCAGCAGCCGACTTAGTGGACAGGGGGGGGTGCTCTTC
CDR3 protein: CASSRLSGQGGVLF
clone size: -
J gene: TRBJ2-1
V gene: TRBV7-8
D gene: TRBD1

CDR3 DNA: TGCGCCAGCAGCCAAGCTCCCTCCGGGACAGGGGTCAAAAACATTCAGTACTTC
CDR3 protein: CASSQAPSGTGVKNIQYF
clone size: -
J gene: TRBJ2-4
V gene: TRBV4-1
D gene: TRBD1

CDR3 DNA: TGTGCCAGCTCCCCTGACAGGGGTGGATCCAATGAGCAGTTCTTC
CDR3 protein: CASSPDRGGSNEQFF
clone size: -
J gene: TRBJ2-1
V gene: TRBV18
D gene: TRBD1

CDR3 DNA: TGTGCCAGCAGCGTCCAGGGAACGAACACTGAAGCTTTCTTT
CDR3 protein: CASSVQGTNTEAFF
clone size: -
J gene: TRBJ1-1
V gene: TRBV9
D gene: -

CDR3 DNA: TGCGCCAGCAGCCAAGAGCTCGGCGGGCTGCAAGAGACCCAGTACTTC
CDR3 protein: CASSQELGGLQETQYF
clone size: -
J gene: TRBJ2-5
V gene: TRBV4-3
D gene: -

CDR3 DNA: TGTGCCAGCAGGATCTACGGGGGTGAGCAGTTCTTC
CDR3 protein: CASRIYGGEQFF
clone size: -
J gene: TRBJ2-1
V gene: TRBV5-4
D gene: -

CDR3 DNA: TGCGCCAGCAGCCTCAGCGGCGCCTACAATGAGCAGTTCTTC
CDR3 protein: CASSLSGAYNEQFF
clone size: -
J gene: TRBJ2-1
V gene: TRBV5-1
D gene: -

CDR3 DNA: TGTGCCTGGGCCGGCGGGCAGCAAGAGACCCAGTACTTC
CDR3 protein: CAWAGGQQETQYF
clone size: -
J gene: TRBJ2-5
V gene: TRBV30
D gene: -

CDR3 DNA: TGCAGCGTTGAAGTACAACAGGGGCAAAATCAGCCCCAGCATTTT
CDR3 protein: CSVEVQQGQNQPQHF
clone size: -
J gene: TRBJ1-5
V gene: TRBV29-1
D gene: TRBD1

CDR3 DNA: TGTGCCAGCAGGGAGGGCTACGAGCAGTACTTC
CDR3 protein: CASREGYEQYF
clone size: -
J gene: TRBJ2-7
V gene: TRBV7-9
D gene: -

CDR3 DNA: TGTGCCAGTAGTATATCGGGTACAGATACGCAGTATTTT
CDR3 protein: CASSISGTDTQYF
clone size: -
J gene: TRBJ2-3
V gene: TRBV19
D gene: -

CDR3 DNA: TGTGCCAGCAGCTTACGGCGAAACAATCAGCCCCAGCATTTT
CDR3 protein: CASSLRRNNQPQHF
clone size: -
J gene: TRBJ1-5
V gene: TRBV7-2
D gene: -

CDR3 DNA: TGTGCCAGCAGCTTAGGAGTGGCAGGGGAGGATGAAAAACTGTTTTTT
CDR3 protein: CASSLGVAGEDEKLFF
clone size: once
J gene: TRBJ1-4
V gene: TRBV7-2
D gene: -

CDR3 DNA: TGTGCCAGCAGCCCGGGACTAGCGGGAGTTGCCGGGGAGCTGTTTTTT
CDR3 protein: CASSPGLAGVAGELFF
clone size: -
J gene: TRBJ2-2
V gene: TRBV7-2
D gene: TRBD2

CDR3 DNA: TGTGCCTGGGGGCTAGCGGACGAGCAGTACTTC
CDR3 protein: CAWGLADEQYF
clone size: -
J gene: TRBJ2-7
V gene: TRBV30
D gene: TRBD2

CDR3 DNA: TGTGCCAGCAGCGTAGTGGGTCAGGGGGCAGGGGAGACCCAGTACTTC
CDR3 protein: CASSVVGQGAGETQYF
clone size: -
J gene: TRBJ2-5
V gene: TRBV9
D gene: TRBD1

CDR3 DNA: TGTGCCAGCAGCGCGACAGTGTCCAATCAGCCCCAGCATTTT
CDR3 protein: CASSATVSNQPQHF
clone size: -
J gene: TRBJ1-5
V gene: TRBV9
D gene: -

CDR3 DNA: TGTGCCAGCACTAATCCCCGCCGATTGGGAAGCAATCAGCCCCAGCATTTT
CDR3 protein: CASTNPRRLGSNQPQHF
clone size: -
J gene: TRBJ1-5
V gene: TRBV28
D gene: -

CDR3 DNA: TGTGCCAGCAGCGACACTAGCGGGAGGGCTGGTGAGCAGTTCTTC
CDR3 protein: CASSDTSGRAGEQFF
clone size: -
J gene: TRBJ2-1
V gene: TRBV25-1
D gene: TRBD2

CDR3 DNA: TGTGCCAGCAGCCCAGGGACTAGCCTATACAATGAGCAGTTCTTC
CDR3 protein: CASSPGTSLYNEQFF
clone size: -
J gene: TRBJ2-1
V gene: TRBV7-9
D gene: TRBD2

CDR3 DNA: TGTGCCTGGGGCTCAGGGGACAATCAGCCCCAGCATTTT
CDR3 protein: CAWGSGDNQPQHF
clone size: few
J gene: TRBJ1-5
V gene: TRBV30
D gene: -

CDR3 DNA: TGTGCCAGCAGCTCTAGGATTGGCGGGCTAGCGGGGACAGATACGCAGTATTTT
CDR3 protein: CASSSRIGGLAGTDTQYF
clone size: -
J gene: TRBJ2-3
V gene: TRBV7-9
D gene: TRBD2

CDR3 DNA: TGTGCCAGCAGTTACCTTCAAGGCCGGGAGACCCAGTACTTC
CDR3 protein: CASSYLQGRETQYF
clone size: -
J gene: TRBJ2-5
V gene: TRBV6-5
D gene: -

CDR3 DNA: TGTGCCAGCAGCAGGGGATCGGTGGGCCAGGATACGCAGTATTTT
CDR3 protein: CASSRGSVGQDTQYF
clone size: -
J gene: TRBJ2-3
V gene: TRBV6-6
D gene: -

CDR3 DNA: TGTGCCTGGAGGGGGGCTAGCTCCCAAGAGACCCAGTACTTC
CDR3 protein: CAWRGASSQETQYF
clone size: -
J gene: TRBJ2-5
V gene: TRBV30
D gene: -

CDR3 DNA: TGTGCTAGTGGTTTGTTCACGACACCCATGGAGCAGTTCTTC
CDR3 protein: CASGLFTTPMEQFF
clone size: once
J gene: TRBJ2-1
V gene: TRBV12-5
D gene: -

CDR3 DNA: TGTGCCAGCAGCCCTATTTTCGGAACGGCTGGAAACACCATATATTTT
CDR3 protein: CASSPIFGTAGNTIYF
clone size: -
J gene: TRBJ1-3
V gene: TRBV9
D gene: -

CDR3 DNA: TGCGCCAGCAGCCCCCAGGGACTAGCGGGGTTCTACGAGCAGTACTTC
CDR3 protein: CASSPQGLAGFYEQYF
clone size: -
J gene: TRBJ2-7
V gene: TRBV4-1
D gene: TRBD2

CDR3 DNA: TGTGCCAGCAGCGTACAACACTCTGGAAACACCATATATTTT
CDR3 protein: CASSVQHSGNTIYF
clone size: -
J gene: TRBJ1-3
V gene: TRBV7-2
D gene: -

CDR3 DNA: TGTGCCAGCAGCCAGACCTCTGGAAACACCATATATTTT
CDR3 protein: CASSQTSGNTIYF
clone size: -
J gene: TRBJ1-3
V gene: TRBV11-3
D gene: -

CDR3 DNA: TGTGCCAGCAGCTTAGCGGAGAGCTCTGGGGCCAACGTCCTGACTTTC
CDR3 protein: CASSLAESSGANVLTF
clone size: -
J gene: TRBJ2-6
V gene: TRBV7-2
D gene: -

CDR3 DNA: TGTGCCGCATCCAATACGGGGGGCGGGTACACAGATACGCAGTATTTT
CDR3 protein: CAASNTGGGYTDTQYF
clone size: -
J gene: TRBJ2-3
V gene: TRBV5-6
D gene: -

CDR3 DNA: TGTGCCAGTAGTGACTCCCCTGGCGCCTACGAGCAGTACTTC
CDR3 protein: CASSDSPGAYEQYF
clone size: once
J gene: TRBJ2-7
V gene: TRBV19
D gene: -

CDR3 DNA: TGCGCCAGCAGTTTTAAGATGAACACTGAAGCTTTCTTT
CDR3 protein: CASSFKMNTEAFF
clone size: -
J gene: TRBJ1-1
V gene: TRBV5-1
D gene: -

CDR3 DNA: TGTGCCAGCAGTTATGGCCAGATCAATCAGCCCCAGCATTTT
CDR3 protein: CASSYGQINQPQHF
clone size: -
J gene: TRBJ1-5
V gene: TRBV6-6
D gene: -